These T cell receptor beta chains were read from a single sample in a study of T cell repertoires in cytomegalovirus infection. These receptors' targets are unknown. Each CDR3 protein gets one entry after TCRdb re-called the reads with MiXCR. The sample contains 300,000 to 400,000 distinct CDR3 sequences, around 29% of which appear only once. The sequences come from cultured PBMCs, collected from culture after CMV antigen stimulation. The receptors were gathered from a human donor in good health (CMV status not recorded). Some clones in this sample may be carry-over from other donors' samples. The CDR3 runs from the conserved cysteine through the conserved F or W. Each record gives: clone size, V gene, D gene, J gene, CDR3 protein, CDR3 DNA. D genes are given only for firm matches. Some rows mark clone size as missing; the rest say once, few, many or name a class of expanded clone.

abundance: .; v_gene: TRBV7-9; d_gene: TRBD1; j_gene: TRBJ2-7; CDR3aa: CASSFATGGSYEQYF; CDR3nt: TGTGCCAGCAGCTTCGCGACAGGGGGCTCCTACGAGCAGTACTTC
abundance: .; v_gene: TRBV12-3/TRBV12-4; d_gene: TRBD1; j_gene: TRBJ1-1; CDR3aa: CASTPGQGDTEAFF; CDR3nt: TGTGCCAGCACCCCAGGACAGGGCGACACTGAAGCTTTCTTT
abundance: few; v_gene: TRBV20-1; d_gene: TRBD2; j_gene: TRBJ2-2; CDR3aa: CSASPGLANTGELFF; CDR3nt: TGCAGTGCTAGCCCGGGACTAGCGAACACCGGGGAGCTGTTTTTT
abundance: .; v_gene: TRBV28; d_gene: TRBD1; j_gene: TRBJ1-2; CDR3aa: CASTPQGRANYGYTF; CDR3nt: TGTGCCAGCACCCCACAGGGGCGAGCTAACTATGGCTACACCTTC
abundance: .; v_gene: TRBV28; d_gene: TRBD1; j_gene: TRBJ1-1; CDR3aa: CASTTPGQGAGNTEAFF; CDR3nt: TGTGCCAGTACTACTCCGGGACAGGGGGCGGGAAACACTGAAGCTTTCTTT
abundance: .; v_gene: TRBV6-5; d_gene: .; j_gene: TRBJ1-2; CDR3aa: CASRVNRGSNYGYTF; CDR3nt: TGTGCCAGCAGGGTAAACCGGGGGTCCAACTATGGCTACACCTTC
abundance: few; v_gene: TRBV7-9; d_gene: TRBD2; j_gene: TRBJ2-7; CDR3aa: CASSDLLAGMNEQYF; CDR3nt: TGTGCCAGCAGCGACCTACTAGCGGGAATGAACGAGCAGTACTTC
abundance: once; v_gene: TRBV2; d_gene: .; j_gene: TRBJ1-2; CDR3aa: CASNPRLGEYGYTF; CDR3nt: TGTGCCAGCAACCCAAGGTTGGGGGAATATGGCTACACCTTC
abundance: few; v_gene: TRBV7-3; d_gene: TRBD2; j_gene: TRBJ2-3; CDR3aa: CASSLTGTSDDTQYF; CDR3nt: TGTGCCAGCAGCTTAACCGGGACTAGCGACGATACGCAGTATTTT
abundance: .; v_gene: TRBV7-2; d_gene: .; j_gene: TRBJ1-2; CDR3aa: CASSSGPPPYGYTF; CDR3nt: TGTGCCAGCAGCTCCGGGCCTCCCCCCTATGGCTACACCTTC
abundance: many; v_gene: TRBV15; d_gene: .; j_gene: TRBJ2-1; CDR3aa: CATRRDTYNEQFF; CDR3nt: TGTGCCACCAGGAGGGACACATACAATGAGCAGTTCTTC
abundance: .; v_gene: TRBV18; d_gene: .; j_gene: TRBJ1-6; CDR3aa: CASSPRTEGFTPLHF; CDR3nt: TGTGCCAGCTCACCCCGGACTGAAGGGTTTACACCCCTCCACTTT
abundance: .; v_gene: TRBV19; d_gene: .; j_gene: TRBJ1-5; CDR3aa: CASSPLRGSSNQPQHF; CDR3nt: TGTGCCAGTAGTCCCCTCAGGGGTTCAAGCAATCAGCCCCAGCATTTT
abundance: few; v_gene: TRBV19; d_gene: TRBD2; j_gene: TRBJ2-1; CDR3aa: CASSIPPGTSGGSVNEQFF; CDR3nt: TGTGCCAGTAGTATCCCCCCGGGGACTAGCGGGGGTTCAGTGAATGAGCAGTTCTTC
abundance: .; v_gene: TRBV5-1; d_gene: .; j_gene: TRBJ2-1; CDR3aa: CASSPVGQGEQFF; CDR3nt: TGCGCCAGCAGCCCAGTCGGGCAGGGTGAGCAGTTCTTC
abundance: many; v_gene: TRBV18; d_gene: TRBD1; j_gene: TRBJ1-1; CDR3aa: CASSPTGENTEAFF; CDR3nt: TGTGCCAGCTCACCGACAGGGGAGAACACTGAAGCTTTCTTT